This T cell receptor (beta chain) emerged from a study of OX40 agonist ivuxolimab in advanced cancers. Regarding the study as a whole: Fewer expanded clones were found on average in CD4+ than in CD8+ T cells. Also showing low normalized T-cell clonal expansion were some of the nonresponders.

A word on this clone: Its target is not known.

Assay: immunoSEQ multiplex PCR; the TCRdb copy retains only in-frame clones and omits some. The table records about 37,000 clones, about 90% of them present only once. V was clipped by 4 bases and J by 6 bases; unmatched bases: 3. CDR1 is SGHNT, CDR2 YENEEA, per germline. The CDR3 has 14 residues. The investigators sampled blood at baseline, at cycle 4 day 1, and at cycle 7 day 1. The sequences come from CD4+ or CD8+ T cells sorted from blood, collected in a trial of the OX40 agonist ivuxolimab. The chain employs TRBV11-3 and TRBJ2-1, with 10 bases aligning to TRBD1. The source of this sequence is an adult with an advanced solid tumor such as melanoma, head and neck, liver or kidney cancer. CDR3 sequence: CASSWTGGSNEQFF. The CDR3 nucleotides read TGTGCCAGCAGCTGGACAGGGGGTTCCAATGAGCAGTTCTTC.